These 29 T cell receptor beta chains share one sample of origin, sequenced in a study of CD8 T cells in Susac syndrome. The RNA input was roughly 0.45 to 1 ug, and it was reverse transcribed with random hexamers. TCRdb called the immunoSEQ multiplex PCR reads again in MiXCR, with one record for every CDR3 protein. The top ten clones hold 0.15% to 0.2% of a sample with about 150,000 distinct CDR3 sequences, around 96% of them seen once. The specimen was CD4+ T cells from PBMCs. All receptors derive from a human donor with Susac syndrome.

This clonotype was observed a single time. The J gene is TRBJ1-2, the V gene TRBV20-1; 7 bases match TRBD1. V gave up 0 bases and J gave up 7 bases; unmatched junction bases: 8. This CDR3 has 14 residues. The V gene's germline CDR1 is DFQATT and CDR2 SNEGSKA (reference sequence). CDR3 sequence reads: CSARDGGQLSGYTF. In DNA form, the CDR3 reads TGCAGTGCTAGAGATGGGGGACAGTTGAGTGGCTACACCTTC.

The chain has TRBV7-2 and TRBJ2-3, with a tentative D call TRBD1 (6 bases). Trimming stripped 5 bases from V and 4 bases from J, with 13 bases between. The CDR3 sequence is 14 residues long. The germline gives CDR1 SGHTA, CDR2 FQGNSA. The DNA of the CDR3 is TGTGCCAGCAGCCTCCAGAAGGGGGCAGATACGCAGTATTTT. Translating gives CASSLQKGADTQYF.

This chain uses TRBV4-2 with TRBJ2-7; 15 nucleotides align to TRBD2. Germline V gene sequence: CDR1 LGHNA, CDR2 YNFKEQ. With V trimmed by 1 base and J by 3 bases, 7 bases remained unmatched. The CDR3 consists of 18 residues. Here the CDR3 reads CASSQAIGTSGGIYEQYF. CDR3 sequence (DNA): TGTGCCAGCAGCCAAGCGATAGGGACTAGCGGGGGGATCTACGAGCAGTACTTC.

The genes are TRBV20-1 and TRBJ2-3, with 9 bases fitting TRBD2. There are 12 residues in the CDR3. The V gene's germline CDR1 is DFQATT and CDR2 SNEGSKA (reference sequence). The CDR3 bases are TGCGCCTGCGGGGGGGCGGGAGATACGCAGTATTTT. Amino acids: CACGGAGDTQYF.

The rearrangement joins TRBV18 to TRBJ2-5; D gene unclear. Germline V gives CDR1 KGHSH, CDR2 LQKENI. V was pared by 2 bases and J by 1 base, with 5 bases between. The CDR3 consists of 13 residues. CDR3 bases: TGTGCCAGCTCACCAGGAGCCCAAGAGACCCAGTACTTC. Amino acid sequence: CASSPGAQETQYF. Looking up the rest from reference TRBV18 and TRBJ2-5 gives the full variable domain: NAGVMQNPRHLVRRRGQEARLRCSPMKGHSHVYWYRQLPEEGLKFMVYLQKENIIDESGMPKERFSAEFPKEGPSILRIQQVVRGDSAAYFCASSPGAQETQYFGPGTRLLVL.

The genes are TRBV29-1 and TRBJ2-3, with D perhaps TRBD1 or TRBD2 (5 bases each). The CDR3 spans 13 residues. The germline V gene has CDR1 SQVTM and CDR2 ANQGSEA. V lost 7 bases, J lost 3 bases, and 14 bases lay in between. The CDR3 loop reads CSGDPTGTDTQYF. For the CDR3, the DNA is TGCAGCGGGGACCCAACGGGGACAGATACGCAGTATTTT.

This rearrangement joins TRBV25-1 to TRBJ2-5; 9 bases fit TRBD2. The CDR3 covers 16 residues. CDR1 and CDR2 from the germline V gene are MGHDK and SYGVNS. The J segment lost 5 bases and the V segment lost 6 bases, leaving 13 bases of the junction unmatched. The CDR3 nucleotides are TGTGCCAGCAGCGCCTCCTCTAGCGGGGTGACGGAGACCCAGTACTTC. It codes for CASSASSSGVTETQYF.

The chain couples TRBV19 to TRBJ2-2, with a possible D match to TRBD1 (5 bases). The CDR3 is made up of 15 amino acids. V was clipped by 3 bases and J by 0 bases, with 8 bases between them. Germline-derived CDR1 and CDR2 are LNHDA and SQIVND (reference sequence). For the CDR3, the DNA is TGTGCCAGTAGTATGTTGACAGCGAACACCGGGGAGCTGTTTTTT. Protein: CASSMLTANTGELFF.

The chain combines TRBV12-1 with TRBJ1-1. TRBV12-1 corresponds to a pseudogene. This CDR3 contains 14 residues. CDR3 DNA: TGTGCCAGCAGCTTTGCGATAGGGAAGATTGAAGCTTTCTTT. Amino acids: CASSFAIGKIEAFF.

This sequence joins TRBV18 and TRBJ1-1; D gene ambiguous. With 5 bases removed from V and 4 bases from J, the gap between germline ends came to 11 bases. The CDR3 has 13 residues. Germline V gene data show CDR1 as KGHSH and CDR2 as LQKENI. This CDR3 is CASSGGEGTEAFF. In nucleotides, the CDR3 is TGTGCCAGCTCAGGCGGCGAGGGCACTGAAGCTTTCTTT.

The V and J genes are TRBV9 and TRBJ1-5; no reliable D call. The V gene lost 2 bases and the J gene lost 2 bases, with 5 bases spanning the gap. This CDR3 contains 13 residues. Germline CDR1 SGDLS, CDR2 YYNGEE. The CDR3 nucleotides read TGTGCCAGCAGCGTGGACGGCAATCAGCCCCAGCATTTT. This encodes CASSVDGNQPQHF.

This chain links TRBV14 with TRBJ1-6; a weak D match, TRBD1 (5 bases). This CDR3 region has 15 residues. V was cut by 4 bases and J by 6 bases, with 13 bases left in between. Germline V gene data show CDR1 as SGHDN and CDR2 as FVKESK. CDR3 sequence reads: CASSPGWRTNSPLHF. CDR3 coding DNA: TGTGCCAGCAGCCCAGGGTGGCGGACTAATTCACCCCTCCACTTT. Full variable domain (missing parts from reference TRBV14 and TRBJ1-6): EAGVTQFPSHSVIEKGQTVTLRCDPISGHDNLYWYRRVMGKEIKFLLHFVKESKQDESGMPNNRFLAERTGGTYSTLKVQPAELEDSGVYFCASSPGWRTNSPLHFGNGTRLTVT.

This chain uses TRBV29-1 with TRBJ2-5; D is possibly TRBD1 (6 bases). The CDR3 is 12 amino acids. V was shortened by 5 bases and J by 2 bases, with 9 bases between the two germline ends. Per germline, CDR1 SQVTM and CDR2 ANQGSEA. The CDR3 DNA is TGCAGCGTTCGGACAGAACAAGAGACCCAGTACTTC. Amino acids: CSVRTEQETQYF.

The chain has TRBV19 and TRBJ1-5; no reliable D call. Germline V gives CDR1 LNHDA, CDR2 SQIVND (reference sequence). There are 13 residues in the CDR3. Between the trimmed V and J ends, which lost 4 bases and 7 bases, there was a span of 11 bases. DNA for the CDR3: TGTGCCAGTAGTACCGGAAAGGGACAGCCCCAGCATTTT. As protein: CASSTGKGQPQHF.

The chain is built from TRBV12-3 or TRBV12-4 and TRBJ2-5; weak D call: TRBD2 (6 bases). CDR3 length equals 13 residues. Trimming cost V 7 bases and J 2 bases, with 11 bases left between them. CDR3 DNA: TGTGCCAGCACCCCTCGGGGGCAAGAGACCCAGTACTTC. Protein: CASTPRGQETQYF.

This chain joins TRBV29-1 and TRBJ2-5; 9 positions agree with TRBD1. This CDR3 comprises 13 residues. CDR1 is SQVTM, CDR2 ANQGSEA, per germline. The V gene end was trimmed by 3 bases and the J gene end by 5 bases; junction bases not matched to a gene: 4. The CDR3 loop reads CSVDPQGAETQYF. For the CDR3, the DNA is TGCAGCGTTGACCCACAGGGGGCTGAGACCCAGTACTTC. The full variable domain, with the rest looked up from reference TRBV29-1 and TRBJ2-5, is SAVISQKPSRDICQRGTSLTIQCQVDSQVTMMFWYRQQPGQSLTLIATANQGSEATYESGFVIDKFPISRPNLTFSTLTVSNMSPEDSSIYLCSVDPQGAETQYFGPGTRLLVL.

The V call is TRBV14, the J call TRBJ2-6; D unclear. Germline V CDR1 and CDR2: SGHDN, FVKESK. The ends were cut back, 3 bases at V and 6 bases at J, with 6 bases in the middle. This CDR3 has 13 residues. The CDR3 region is CASSQGLANVLTF. The DNA for the CDR3 is TGTGCCAGCAGCCAGGGCCTGGCCAACGTCCTGACTTTC.

The chain combines TRBV6-5 with TRBJ2-3; 10 nucleotides align to TRBD2. This CDR3 comprises 15 residues. V lost 5 bases to trimming and J lost 8 bases; unmatched junction nucleotides: 10. CDR1 MNHEY and CDR2 SVGAGI come from the germline V gene. CDR3 protein: CASSASGGPLSTQYF. Here the CDR3 DNA reads TGTGCCAGCAGTGCTAGCGGGGGTCCTCTGAGTACGCAGTATTTT.

The chain uses TRBV29-1 and TRBJ2-7; 8 nucleotides line up with TRBD1. V dropped 6 bases and J dropped 4; count of bases not matched to a gene: 8. This CDR3 spans 13 amino acids. Germline V gene data show CDR1 as SQVTM and CDR2 as ANQGSEA. CDR3 nucleotide sequence: TGCAGCGTGCCCGGGACAGGAGTGTACGAGCAGTACTTC. Translating gives CSVPGTGVYEQYF.

CDR3 amino acids: CASSFTDSSPLHF. DNA of the CDR3: TGTGCCAGCAGTTTTACTGATAGTTCACCCCTCCACTTT. The V and J genes are TRBV27 and TRBJ1-6; D gene ambiguous. Looked up from germline, CDR1 is MNHEY and CDR2 is SMNVEV (reference sequence). This CDR3 region has 13 residues. With 3 bases removed from V and 9 bases from J, the gap between germline ends came to 9 bases.

This chain connects TRBV20-1 to TRBJ1-6; possibly TRBD1 for D (5 bases). CDR3 length equals 12 residues. Germline CDR1 reads DFQATT; CDR2 reads SNEGSKA (reference sequence). V gave up 3 bases and J gave up 7 bases, with 7 bases separating them. CDR3 protein: CSASRENSPLHF. Here the CDR3 DNA reads TGCAGTGCTAGCAGGGAAAATTCACCCCTCCACTTT.

The chain carries TRBV14 and TRBJ1-6, with unresolved D. Per germline, CDR1 SGHDN and CDR2 FVKESK. The CDR3 is 13 residues long. The ends were cut back, 3 bases at V and 9 bases at J, with 9 bases in the middle. CDR3 loop: CASSQELGSPLHF. The CDR3 bases are TGTGCCAGCAGCCAGGAGCTGGGTTCACCCCTCCACTTT.

The sample holds a few counts of this clonotype. One end of the junction varies from germline; a read error may be responsible. The chain employs TRBV5-1 and TRBJ2-5, with 12 bases matching TRBD2. The CDR3 has 16 amino acids. CDR1 and CDR2 from the germline V gene are SGHRS and YFSETQ. The CDR3 DNA sequence: TGTGCCAGCAGCTTAGCCGGACTAGCGGGGAGAGAGACCCAGTACTTC. Translated, it gives CASSLAGLAGRETQYF.

The chain joins TRBV20-1 to TRBJ2-1; D gene ambiguous. The CDR3 loop spans 15 amino acids. Per the germline V gene, CDR1 is DFQATT and CDR2 is SNEGSKA (reference sequence). V was cut by 3 bases and J by 0 bases, with 12 bases left in between. CDR3: CSARATPSSYNEQFF. For the CDR3, the DNA is TGCAGTGCTAGGGCGACACCAAGCTCCTACAATGAGCAGTTCTTC.

The chain uses TRBV29-1 and TRBJ1-2, with no clear D. Germline-derived CDR1 and CDR2 are SQVTM and ANQGSEA. Trimming shortened V by 0 bases and J by 6 bases, and 8 bases separated the two germline ends. This CDR3 contains 12 residues. DNA for the CDR3: TGCAGCGTTGAAGATCTCACCCATGGCTACACCTTC. Translated, it gives CSVEDLTHGYTF.

This clonotype has just one count. J is TRBJ2-3 and V is TRBV5-6; possibly TRBD1 for D (6 bases). In germline, CDR1 is SGHDT, CDR2 YYEEEE. Trimming cost V 0 bases and J 4 bases, with 6 bases left between them. The CDR3 has 13 amino acids. The CDR3 protein is CASSLGQADTQYF. CDR3 DNA sequence: TGTGCCAGCAGCTTGGGACAGGCAGATACGCAGTATTTT.

The chain employs TRBV7-6 and TRBJ1-2; a weak D match, TRBD1 (5 bases). CDR1 is SGHVS, CDR2 FNYEAQ, per germline. V dropped 1 base and J dropped 6 bases, with 18 bases sitting between them. The CDR3 has 16 amino acids. DNA for the CDR3: TGTGCCAGCAGCTTAGGAGGCGGAGCAGGGAAGGATGGCTACACCTTC. Its protein product is CASSLGGGAGKDGYTF.

The chain is built from TRBV9 and TRBJ2-1; 9 nucleotides line up with TRBD2. Germline CDR1 reads SGDLS; CDR2 reads YYNGEE. This CDR3 contains 17 residues. The trim removed 0 bases at V and 7 bases at J, leaving 11 bases unmatched. The CDR3 sequence: CASSVAPVWSGGNEQFF. CDR3 nucleotide sequence: TGTGCCAGCAGCGTAGCCCCCGTATGGAGCGGGGGGAATGAGCAGTTCTTC.

This chain connects TRBV6-5 to TRBJ2-7; D is unclear. CDR3 length: 11 residues. Looked up from germline, CDR1 is MNHEY and CDR2 is SVGAGI. Deletions cut 6 bases from V and 5 bases from J, with 8 bases between. CDR3 sequence: CASRSSHEQYF. The CDR3 region has the DNA TGTGCCAGCAGGTCCAGTCACGAGCAGTACTTC.